The sequence of this T cell receptor (beta chain) was determined in a study of read filtering for tumor transcriptome and immune sequencing. Study-level information: Whole-transcriptome libraries were prepared after DNase treatment. IR-seq gave about 3.5 to 10.27 million TCR reads per sample; RNA-seq gave about 80 to 1,300.

The library was built from roughly 400 ng RNA with molecular barcoded adaptors for alpha/delta and beta/gamma chains. TCRdb re-analysed the reads in MiXCR, keeping a single row per CDR3 protein. This table has roughly 27,000 distinct CDR3 sequences, about 15% appearing once. Concerning this clonotype itself: The CDR3 does not close with the conserved phenylalanine or tryptophan, likely indicating a read error. Because the CDR3's place on the DNA is in doubt, the DNA is left out and the CDR3 is given as listed by TCRdb.

This TCR derives from a donor at least 40 years old with multiple myeloma. The sequencing sample was made of a population of CD138-negative cells sorted from bone marrow.

CDR3 sequence: CASSPRRTGPYNEQIS. The V and J genes are TRBV11-1 and TRBJ2-1; TRBD1, the D gene given by the table, was not confirmed from the DNA. Germline CDR1 SGHAT, CDR2 FQDESV (reference sequence). The CDR3 totals 16 residues, both ends included.